Listed below are T cell receptor beta chains from one sample, sequenced in a study of T cells in Graves' hyperthyroidism and ophthalmopathy. TCRdb redid the calling of the multiplex PCR reads with MiXCR, one entry per CDR3 protein. Of hundreds of thousands of distinct CDR3 sequences listed, roughly 15% are singletons. Source material: blood. These receptors were taken from a woman between 40 and 50 years old with Graves' ophthalmopathy. The conserved cysteine and the conserved F or W are not part of the CDR3 here. The order of the fields is J gene, D gene, CDR3 length, V gene, CDR3 protein. D genes are given only for firm matches.

>TRBJ2-7|.|12|TRBV28
DSSLIPGSYEQY
>TRBJ2-5|TRBD2|13|TRBV20-1
SARGRGGVRETQY
>TRBJ2-5|.|12|TRBV7-2
ASSLDYKGETQY
>TRBJ2-7|TRBD2|15|TRBV13
ASSPGLAGGHSYEQY
>TRBJ2-7|.|12|TRBV18
ASSPRGPGWEQY
>TRBJ1-1|TRBD1|10|TRBV29-1
SVLDRGTEAF
>TRBJ1-2|.|10|TRBV6-5
ASSYSGAGYT
>TRBJ2-7|TRBD1|14|TRBV6-2/TRBV6-3
ASSYLVGTGGNEQY
>TRBJ2-4|.|12|TRBV3-1
ASSPGHSKNIQY
>TRBJ2-7|TRBD1|12|TRBV7-9
ASSHPGQGIEQY
>TRBJ2-7|TRBD2|12|TRBV20-1
SARGSSGRYEQY
>TRBJ2-7|.|11|TRBV6-2/TRBV6-3
ASSRNRAYEQY
>TRBJ2-5|.|14|TRBV7-3
ASSPQGGGSQETQY
>TRBJ1-2|.|11|TRBV7-9
ASSPPGIYGYT
>TRBJ1-2|.|13|TRBV6-2/TRBV6-3
ASSYGTESVYGYT
>TRBJ1-1|.|12|TRBV12-3/TRBV12-4
ASSLSSMNTEAF
>TRBJ2-3|.|12|TRBV15
ATSRVPDLDTQY
>TRBJ1-1|TRBD1|13|TRBV5-1
ASSWTGTGGTEAF
>TRBJ1-5|.|11|TRBV28
ASRAGRGQPQH